This T cell receptor (beta chain) was captured by sequencing in a study of T-cell reconstitution after alpha-beta-depleted transplantation in children. Study-level results: Roughly two months post-transplant, alpha-beta T cells reportedly originated from several hundred graft clones that had expanded.

This clonotype was found a few times. The antigen remains undetermined. V shed 6 bases and J shed 0 bases, with 12 bases lying between them. Germline CDR1 reads MDHEN; CDR2 reads SYDVKM. The CDR3 runs to 15 residues. The TCRbeta library incorporated unique molecular identifiers. In TCRdb, the PCR reads were re-called with MiXCR into one record per CDR3 protein. Among about a million distinct CDR3 sequences listed, 25% to 30% were seen once. The source was PBMCs, mostly from graft donor cells, collected 360 days after TCRalphabeta/CD19-depleted stem cell transplant. The receptor comes from a boy younger than two who had a stem cell transplant for SCID, so the T cells may come from the graft donor. The V call is TRBV28, the J call TRBJ2-1, with D unclear. The chain's CDR3 is CASSSHPRSYNEQFF. The CDR3 nucleotides read TGTGCCAGCAGCTCGCATCCGCGCTCCTACAATGAGCAGTTCTTC.